In this sample, the clone carrying this T cell receptor (beta chain) turned up many times. Germline lookup yields CDR1 DFQATT and CDR2 SNEGSKA (reference sequence). V was clipped by 2 bases and J by 0 bases, with 8 bases between them. CDR3 length: 14 amino acids. These data are taken from a study of patients with pleural tuberculosis. TCRdb passed the reads through MiXCR, listing each CDR3 protein once. The sample holds nearly 30,000 distinct CDR3 sequences, over 15% seen once. The sample taken for sequencing was peripheral blood. This clonotype was sampled from a human donor with pleural tuberculosis. The chain joins TRBV20-1 to TRBJ2-1; a weak D match, TRBD1 (6 bases). The CDR3 region is CSARQGSSYNEQFF. As DNA, the CDR3 is TGCAGTGCTAGACAGGGGAGCTCCTACAATGAGCAGTTCTTC.